This is a list of T cell receptor beta chains from one sample in a study of type 1 and type 2 diabetes patients. TCRdb ran MiXCR on the multiplex PCR reads and lists one entry per CDR3 protein. This sample has fewer than 300,000 distinct CDR3 sequences, with around 50% found just once. The sequencing input was peripheral blood mononuclear cells (PBMCs). The receptors were gathered from a man younger than 30 with type 2 diabetes. Both conserved end residues are part of each CDR3. A D gene is named only where the DNA matches it firmly. Clone size is stated in some rows and not others, as once, few, many or a class when expanded.

clone size: NA
D gene: NA
J gene: TRBJ1-1
CDR3 length: 15
V gene: TRBV25-1
CDR3 protein: CASSFEPSMNTEAFF
CDR3 DNA: TGTGCCAGCAGTTTTGAACCCTCAATGAACACTGAAGCTTTCTTT

clone size: NA
D gene: NA
J gene: TRBJ2-1
CDR3 length: 13
V gene: TRBV27
CDR3 protein: CASSLSRDGEQFF
CDR3 DNA: TGTGCCAGCAGTTTATCGAGGGATGGTGAGCAGTTCTTC

clone size: few
D gene: NA
J gene: TRBJ1-4
CDR3 length: 16
V gene: TRBV19
CDR3 protein: CASSKPLRVGNEKLFF
CDR3 DNA: TGTGCCAGTTCAAAACCCCTCAGGGTTGGGAATGAAAAACTGTTTTTT

clone size: NA
D gene: NA
J gene: TRBJ1-3
CDR3 length: 16
V gene: TRBV4-2
CDR3 protein: CASSQRQSISGNTIYF
CDR3 DNA: TGTGCCAGCAGCCAGAGACAGTCCATCTCTGGAAACACCATATATTTT

clone size: NA
D gene: NA
J gene: TRBJ2-3
CDR3 length: 18
V gene: TRBV7-2
CDR3 protein: CASSLVRSGIGFTDTQYF
CDR3 DNA: TGTGCCAGCAGCTTAGTCAGGTCCGGTATCGGATTCACAGATACGCAGTATTTT

clone size: NA
D gene: NA
J gene: TRBJ1-3
CDR3 length: 16
V gene: TRBV7-2
CDR3 protein: CASSLGPTTSGNTIYF
CDR3 DNA: TGTGCCAGCAGCTTGGGCCCCACGACCTCTGGAAACACCATATATTTT

clone size: NA
D gene: NA
J gene: TRBJ2-1
CDR3 length: 15
V gene: TRBV2
CDR3 protein: CASSDGGKGYNEQFF
CDR3 DNA: TGTGCCAGCAGTGACGGCGGGAAGGGCTACAATGAGCAGTTCTTC

clone size: NA
D gene: NA
J gene: TRBJ2-6
CDR3 length: 15
V gene: TRBV7-2
CDR3 protein: CASSFRGAGANVLTF
CDR3 DNA: TGTGCCAGCAGCTTTCGAGGGGCTGGGGCCAACGTCCTGACTTTC

clone size: few
D gene: NA
J gene: TRBJ1-1
CDR3 length: 12
V gene: TRBV9
CDR3 protein: CASSGSNTEAFF
CDR3 DNA: TGTGCCAGCAGCGGAAGCAACACTGAAGCTTTCTTT

clone size: few
D gene: TRBD2
J gene: TRBJ2-1
CDR3 length: 17
V gene: TRBV15
CDR3 protein: CATRDGGRHRSYNEQFF
CDR3 DNA: TGTGCCACCCGGGATGGCGGGAGACATAGGTCCTACAATGAGCAGTTCTTC

clone size: few
D gene: NA
J gene: TRBJ1-6
CDR3 length: 14
V gene: TRBV27
CDR3 protein: CASSFSVDNSPLHF
CDR3 DNA: TGTGCCAGCAGTTTTTCAGTCGATAATTCACCCCTCCACTTT

clone size: NA
D gene: NA
J gene: TRBJ2-3
CDR3 length: 14
V gene: TRBV7-2
CDR3 protein: CASSFGGPLDTQYF
CDR3 DNA: TGTGCCAGCAGCTTCGGGGGGCCCCTCGATACGCAGTATTTT

clone size: NA
D gene: NA
J gene: TRBJ2-3
CDR3 length: 16
V gene: TRBV24-1
CDR3 protein: CATSEGVEWSTDTQYF
CDR3 DNA: TGTGCCACCAGTGAAGGGGTGGAGTGGAGCACAGATACGCAGTATTTT

clone size: NA
D gene: NA
J gene: TRBJ2-7
CDR3 length: 13
V gene: TRBV20-1
CDR3 protein: CSAVLQGAYEQYF
CDR3 DNA: TGCAGTGCCGTCCTACAGGGCGCCTACGAGCAGTACTTC

clone size: NA
D gene: TRBD2
J gene: TRBJ2-1
CDR3 length: 18
V gene: TRBV7-6
CDR3 protein: CASSSQSASGAFSYEQFF
CDR3 DNA: TGTGCCAGCAGCTCCCAGTCTGCTAGCGGGGCTTTCTCATACGAGCAGTTCTTC

clone size: NA
D gene: NA
J gene: TRBJ1-2
CDR3 length: 11
V gene: TRBV12-5
CDR3 protein: CASGSAVGYTF
CDR3 DNA: TGTGCTAGTGGTTCCGCGGTGGGCTACACCTTC

clone size: NA
D gene: NA
J gene: TRBJ1-1
CDR3 length: 15
V gene: TRBV7-3
CDR3 protein: CASSQDLPLNTEAFF
CDR3 DNA: TGCGCCAGCAGCCAAGATCTTCCTTTGAACACTGAAGCTTTCTTT

clone size: NA
D gene: NA
J gene: TRBJ1-1
CDR3 length: 14
V gene: TRBV7-9
CDR3 protein: CASSLTPVNTEAFF
CDR3 DNA: TGTGCCAGCAGCTTAACCCCCGTCAACACTGAAGCTTTCTTT

clone size: many
D gene: NA
J gene: TRBJ2-5
CDR3 length: 14
V gene: TRBV10-3
CDR3 protein: CAISESAPGETQYF
CDR3 DNA: TGTGCCATCAGTGAGTCGGCACCTGGGGAGACCCAGTACTTC

clone size: few
D gene: TRBD1
J gene: TRBJ2-1
CDR3 length: 16
V gene: TRBV14
CDR3 protein: CASSHQGAFFVNEQFF
CDR3 DNA: TGTGCCAGCAGCCACCAGGGGGCTTTTTTCGTAAATGAGCAGTTCTTC

clone size: NA
D gene: NA
J gene: TRBJ1-1
CDR3 length: 13
V gene: TRBV25-1
CDR3 protein: CASRYGANTEAFF
CDR3 DNA: TGTGCCAGCAGATATGGGGCGAACACTGAAGCTTTCTTT

clone size: NA
D gene: NA
J gene: TRBJ2-7
CDR3 length: 13
V gene: TRBV19
CDR3 protein: CASSTWDVSEQYF
CDR3 DNA: TGTGCCAGTAGTACATGGGACGTGAGTGAGCAGTACTTC

clone size: many
D gene: NA
J gene: TRBJ1-1
CDR3 length: 12
V gene: TRBV30
CDR3 protein: CAWSDRNTEAFF
CDR3 DNA: TGTGCCTGGAGTGACAGGAACACTGAAGCTTTCTTT

clone size: NA
D gene: NA
J gene: TRBJ2-3
CDR3 length: 15
V gene: TRBV19
CDR3 protein: CASSAKQGMTDTQYF
CDR3 DNA: TGTGCCAGTAGTGCAAAACAGGGAATGACAGATACGCAGTATTTT

clone size: NA
D gene: NA
J gene: TRBJ1-1
CDR3 length: 15
V gene: TRBV6-6
CDR3 protein: CASSPDRGQNTEAFF
CDR3 DNA: TGTGCCAGCAGTCCCGATAGGGGACAAAACACTGAAGCTTTCTTT

clone size: few
D gene: NA
J gene: TRBJ2-5
CDR3 length: 13
V gene: TRBV12-3/TRBV12-4
CDR3 protein: CASSFSDQETQYF
CDR3 DNA: TGTGCCAGCAGTTTTTCGGACCAAGAGACCCAGTACTTC

clone size: once
D gene: NA
J gene: TRBJ1-2
CDR3 length: 14
V gene: TRBV4-1
CDR3 protein: CASSPGHISYGYTF
CDR3 DNA: TGCGCCAGCAGCCCGGGACATATTTCCTATGGCTACACCTTC

clone size: NA
D gene: NA
J gene: TRBJ1-1
CDR3 length: 14
V gene: TRBV20-1
CDR3 protein: CSARETKVNTEAFF
CDR3 DNA: TGCAGTGCGAGAGAGACGAAAGTGAACACTGAAGCTTTCTTT

clone size: many
D gene: NA
J gene: TRBJ1-1
CDR3 length: 12
V gene: TRBV12-3/TRBV12-4
CDR3 protein: CASSTTGTEAFF
CDR3 DNA: TGTGCCAGCAGTACCACAGGGACTGAAGCTTTCTTT

clone size: once
D gene: NA
J gene: TRBJ2-4
CDR3 length: 11
V gene: TRBV29-1
CDR3 protein: CSVPKGNIQYF
CDR3 DNA: TGCAGCGTTCCTAAGGGTAACATTCAGTACTTC

clone size: NA
D gene: TRBD1
J gene: TRBJ2-5
CDR3 length: 14
V gene: TRBV20-1
CDR3 protein: CSAEGDRYQETQYF
CDR3 DNA: TGCAGTGCGGAAGGGGACAGGTACCAAGAGACCCAGTACTTC

clone size: NA
D gene: NA
J gene: TRBJ1-1
CDR3 length: 12
V gene: TRBV27
CDR3 protein: CASSEPGMGAFF
CDR3 DNA: TGTGCCAGCAGTGAACCAGGGATGGGAGCTTTCTTT

clone size: NA
D gene: NA
J gene: TRBJ2-5
CDR3 length: 16
V gene: TRBV2
CDR3 protein: CASSDPVRALQETQYF
CDR3 DNA: TGTGCCAGCAGTGACCCGGTCAGAGCTCTCCAAGAGACCCAGTACTTC

clone size: many
D gene: NA
J gene: TRBJ1-1
CDR3 length: 12
V gene: TRBV30
CDR3 protein: CAWDLMGHEAFF
CDR3 DNA: TGTGCCTGGGATTTAATGGGACATGAAGCTTTCTTT

clone size: once
D gene: TRBD2
J gene: TRBJ2-1
CDR3 length: 15
V gene: TRBV20-1
CDR3 protein: CSARDLAGVYNEQFF
CDR3 DNA: TGCAGTGCTAGAGATCTAGCGGGAGTTTACAATGAGCAGTTCTTC

clone size: NA
D gene: NA
J gene: TRBJ2-1
CDR3 length: 14
V gene: TRBV10-1
CDR3 protein: CASQPYRTANEQFF
CDR3 DNA: TGCGCCAGCCAGCCATACCGGACAGCCAATGAGCAGTTCTTC

clone size: NA
D gene: NA
J gene: TRBJ2-2
CDR3 length: 13
V gene: TRBV6-5
CDR3 protein: CASTPSNTGELFF
CDR3 DNA: TGTGCCAGCACCCCTTCGAACACCGGGGAGCTGTTTTTT

clone size: NA
D gene: NA
J gene: TRBJ1-1
CDR3 length: 15
V gene: TRBV20-1
CDR3 protein: CSARESYRAPGEAFF
CDR3 DNA: TGCAGTGCTAGAGAGTCTTACAGGGCTCCGGGTGAAGCTTTCTTT

clone size: few
D gene: NA
J gene: TRBJ2-5
CDR3 length: 13
V gene: TRBV29-1
CDR3 protein: CSALGGMMETQYF
CDR3 DNA: TGCAGCGCCCTGGGTGGCATGATGGAGACCCAGTACTTC

clone size: NA
D gene: NA
J gene: TRBJ1-1
CDR3 length: 12
V gene: TRBV9
CDR3 protein: CASSPDTTQAFF
CDR3 DNA: TGCGCCAGCAGCCCCGACACTACCCAAGCTTTCTTT

clone size: few
D gene: NA
J gene: TRBJ2-1
CDR3 length: 13
V gene: TRBV12-3/TRBV12-4
CDR3 protein: CASSSLDYNEQFF
CDR3 DNA: TGTGCCAGCAGCTCACTAGACTACAATGAGCAGTTCTTC

clone size: NA
D gene: NA
J gene: TRBJ2-2
CDR3 length: 17
V gene: TRBV19
CDR3 protein: CASSIDRMTQNTGELFF
CDR3 DNA: TGTGCCAGTAGTATAGATCGGATGACACAGAACACCGGGGAGCTGTTTTTT

clone size: few
D gene: NA
J gene: TRBJ1-2
CDR3 length: 12
V gene: TRBV30
CDR3 protein: CAGTGGRVGYTF
CDR3 DNA: TGTGCCGGGACCGGGGGGAGGGTTGGCTACACCTTC

clone size: few
D gene: NA
J gene: TRBJ1-4
CDR3 length: 15
V gene: TRBV9
CDR3 protein: CASSVEGVGNEKLFF
CDR3 DNA: TGTGCCAGCAGCGTAGAAGGGGTAGGGAATGAAAAACTGTTTTTT

clone size: NA
D gene: TRBD2
J gene: TRBJ2-1
CDR3 length: 15
V gene: TRBV19
CDR3 protein: CASSWVGGSMDEQFF
CDR3 DNA: TGTGCCAGTAGTTGGGTGGGCGGGAGTATGGATGAGCAGTTCTTC

clone size: NA
D gene: NA
J gene: TRBJ1-5
CDR3 length: 15
V gene: TRBV20-1
CDR3 protein: CGASQGGDGNQPQHF
CDR3 DNA: TGCGGTGCTTCACAGGGAGGGGATGGCAATCAGCCCCAGCATTTT

clone size: few
D gene: NA
J gene: TRBJ2-2
CDR3 length: 12
V gene: TRBV30
CDR3 protein: CAWSPLTGELFF
CDR3 DNA: TGTGCCTGGAGTCCTCTCACCGGGGAGCTGTTTTTT

clone size: NA
D gene: NA
J gene: TRBJ2-1
CDR3 length: 15
V gene: TRBV6-1
CDR3 protein: CASSERQAASYEQFF
CDR3 DNA: TGTGCCAGCAGTGAGAGACAGGCCGCGTCCTACGAGCAGTTCTTC

clone size: few
D gene: NA
J gene: TRBJ1-6
CDR3 length: 14
V gene: TRBV24-1
CDR3 protein: CATSDGHINSPLHF
CDR3 DNA: TGTGCCACCAGTGACGGACATATTAATTCACCCCTCCACTTT

clone size: NA
D gene: NA
J gene: TRBJ2-3
CDR3 length: 14
V gene: TRBV4-1
CDR3 protein: CASSQPTLRDTQYF
CDR3 DNA: TGCGCCAGCAGCCAACCTACCCTTCGGGATACGCAGTATTTT

clone size: NA
D gene: NA
J gene: TRBJ1-6
CDR3 length: 15
V gene: TRBV7-9
CDR3 protein: CASSPLDYPNSPLHF
CDR3 DNA: TGTGCCAGCAGCCCCCTAGACTACCCTAATTCACCCCTCCACTTT

clone size: NA
D gene: TRBD1
J gene: TRBJ1-5
CDR3 length: 14
V gene: TRBV19
CDR3 protein: CATSLKTGVQPQHF
CDR3 DNA: TGTGCCACCTCTCTTAAAACAGGGGTACAGCCCCAGCATTTT

clone size: few
D gene: NA
J gene: TRBJ1-2
CDR3 length: 14
V gene: TRBV30
CDR3 protein: CAWISRRANYGYTF
CDR3 DNA: TGTGCCTGGATCTCCCGCAGGGCTAACTATGGCTACACCTTC